The table lists the clone carrying this TCR beta chain with a count of one. This sample was taken from a study of blood T cell repertoires in COVID-19. Germline CDR1 and CDR2: MNHNS and SASEGT. With 2 bases removed from V and 0 bases from J, the gap between germline ends came to 11 bases. This CDR3 spans 16 amino acids. The table came from immunoSEQ multiplex PCR; TCRdb's copy has only in-frame clones and leaves some out. The sample consists of more than 300,000 clones, 80% to 85% of them appearing once. The chain couples TRBV6-1 to TRBJ1-3, with unresolved D. Sample: PBMCs or T cells enriched from blood (not recorded which). The receptor's source is a woman in her 50s who had recovered from COVID-19. CDR3 DNA: TGTGCCAGCAGTGAACACAGCCCAATCTCTGGAAACACCATATATTTT. It is translated as CASSEHSPISGNTIYF.